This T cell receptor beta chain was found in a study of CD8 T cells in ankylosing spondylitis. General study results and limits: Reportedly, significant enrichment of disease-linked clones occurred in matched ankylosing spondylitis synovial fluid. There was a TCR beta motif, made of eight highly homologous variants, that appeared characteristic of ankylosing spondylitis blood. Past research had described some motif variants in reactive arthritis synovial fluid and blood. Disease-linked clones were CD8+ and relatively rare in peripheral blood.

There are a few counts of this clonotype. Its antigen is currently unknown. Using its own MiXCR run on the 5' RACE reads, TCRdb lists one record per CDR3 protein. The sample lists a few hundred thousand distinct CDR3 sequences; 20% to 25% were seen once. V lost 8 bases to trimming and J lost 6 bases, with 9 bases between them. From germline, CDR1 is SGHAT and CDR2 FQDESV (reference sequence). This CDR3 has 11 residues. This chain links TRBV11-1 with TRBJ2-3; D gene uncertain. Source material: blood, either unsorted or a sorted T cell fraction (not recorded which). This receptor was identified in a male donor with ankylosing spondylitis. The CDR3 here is CASGLIDTQYF. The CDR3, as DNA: TGTGCCAGCGGATTGATTGATACGCAGTATTTT. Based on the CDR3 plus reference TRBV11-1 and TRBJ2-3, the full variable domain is EAEVAQSPRYKITEKSQAVAFWCDPISGHATLYWYRQILGQGPELLVQFQDESVVDDSQLPKDRFSAERLKGVDSTLKIQPAELGDSAMYLCASGLIDTQYFGPGTRLTVL.